The clone carrying this TCR beta chain showed up just a few times. Antigen specificity is unknown. V dropped 1 base and J dropped 2 bases, with 11 bases sitting between them. The CDR3 runs to 15 residues. Germline-derived CDR1 and CDR2 are LNHDA and SQIVND (reference sequence). These data originate in a study of siplizumab effects on memory and regulatory T cells. Study observations and caveats: Naive T cells were seen as more diverse than memory cells and as major alloresponse contributors.

Libraries were prepared by immunoSEQ multiplex PCR; TCRdb keeps only in-frame clonotypes and omits some of them. This sample yields approximately 100,000 clones, of which around 90% are seen a single time; around 12% belongs to the top ten. The clonotype was recovered from a human donor in good health. The chain links TRBV19 to TRBJ1-1; possible D gene TRBD1, 5 bases. Material for sequencing was non-Treg CD4+ T cells sorted from blood. Written as DNA, the CDR3 is TGTGCCAGTAGTATAGTTACGGGACTTAACACTGAAGCTTTCTTT. Protein sequence: CASSIVTGLNTEAFF.